One sample yielded the 20 T cell receptor beta chains listed below, sequenced in a study of T cells after yellow fever vaccination. TCRdb fed the 5' RACE reads into MiXCR, producing one record per CDR3 protein. The repertoire holds around 300,000 distinct CDR3 sequences, with under 15% as singletons. Source: CD4+ T cells sorted from PBMCs, taken 45 days after the yellow fever booster vaccination. The receptor source for this set is a man between 25 and 39 years old who received the YFV17D yellow fever vaccine.

This clonotype was recorded a few times. The V and J genes are TRBV5-1 and TRBJ2-1; TRBD1 matches at 11 bases. V was clipped by 5 bases and J by 8 bases; unmatched bases: 6. Germline CDR1 reads SGHRS; CDR2 reads YFSETQ. The length of the CDR3 is 14 residues. The DNA for the CDR3 is TGCGCCAGCAGGCGGACAGGGGGCCAGGATGAGCAGTTCTTC. Its translation is CASRRTGGQDEQFF.

In this sample, this clonotype turned up many times. This chain joins TRBV7-2 and TRBJ1-1; no clear D gene. This CDR3 is 14 amino acids long. Germline V gene sequence: CDR1 SGHTA, CDR2 FQGNSA. The germline V and J ends were trimmed by 5 bases and 10 bases, with 20 bases remaining between them. The DNA for the CDR3 is TGTGCCAGCAGCAAGGGAGTCCGGGAGAAGGGAGCTTTCTTT. Translated, it gives CASSKGVREKGAFF.

This clonotype was observed a few times. The V gene is TRBV9, the J gene TRBJ2-7; 15 positions match TRBD2. The junction had 9 bases not matched to a gene; V was cut back by 4 bases and J by 4 bases. CDR1 and CDR2 from the germline V gene are SGDLS and YYNGEE. This CDR3 is built from 17 residues. The CDR3 DNA sequence: TGTGCCAGCAGCCCGCTGAGGGGGACTAGCGGGGGGTACGAGCAGTACTTC. It translates to CASSPLRGTSGGYEQYF.

This clonotype was found a few times. The rearrangement links TRBV7-9 to TRBJ2-7; no clear D gene. CDR3 length equals 13 residues. Germline-derived CDR1 and CDR2 are SEHNR and FQNEAQ (reference sequence). V lost 5 bases to trimming and J lost 3 bases, with 11 bases between them. CDR3 sequence (DNA): TGTGCCAGCAGCCCTGGGCCACTCTACGAGCAGTACTTC. Protein: CASSPGPLYEQYF.

This clonotype has a handful of counts. The J gene is TRBJ2-3, the V gene TRBV7-2, with 14 bases aligning to TRBD2. This CDR3 has 16 residues. Germline loops: CDR1 SGHTA, CDR2 FQGNSA. V was clipped by 6 bases and J by 4 bases; unmatched bases: 6. CDR3 region: CASSFGLAGGADTQYF. The CDR3 coding sequence is TGTGCCAGCAGTTTCGGACTAGCGGGAGGCGCAGATACGCAGTATTTT.

This clonotype came up a few times. V is TRBV3-1 and J is TRBJ2-1, with a tentative D call TRBD1 (6 bases). This CDR3 is 12 amino acids long. The ends were cut back, 4 bases at V and 12 bases at J, with 13 bases in the middle. Germline loops: CDR1 LGHDT, CDR2 YNNKEL (reference sequence). CDR3 nucleotide sequence: TGTGCCAGCAGCCGCCTCGAAGGGGGGCAGTTCTTC. Translating it yields CASSRLEGGQFF.

At least ten counts were recorded for this clonotype. J is TRBJ2-7 and V is TRBV20-1; perhaps TRBD2 as D (6 bases). Per germline, CDR1 DFQATT and CDR2 SNEGSKA (reference sequence). This CDR3 contains 11 residues. CDR3 residues: CSGTDSYEQYF. The DNA for the CDR3 is TGCAGCGGGACTGACTCCTACGAGCAGTACTTC.

This chain's CDR3 is CASSRGDRSSTGELFF. DNA of the CDR3: TGCGCCAGCAGCCGAGGGGACAGGTCTTCCACCGGGGAGCTGTTTTTT. The chain couples TRBV4-3 to TRBJ2-2; 8 bases match TRBD1. Unmatched junction bases numbered 8, after V lost 4 bases and J lost 4 bases. The CDR3 has 16 residues. CDR1 is LGHNA, CDR2 YSLEER, per germline.

This clonotype has just a few counts. The rearrangement links TRBV4-2 to TRBJ2-3; D unclear. The ends were cut back, 0 bases at V and 4 bases at J, with 8 bases in the middle. Germline values: CDR1 LGHNA, CDR2 YNFKEQ. CDR3 size: 14 residues. The CDR3 spells CASSQDTDSDTQYF. Written as DNA, the CDR3 is TGTGCCAGCAGCCAAGACACTGACTCAGATACGCAGTATTTT.

This clonotype appeared once. V and J are TRBV5-6 and TRBJ2-1; weak D call: TRBD2 (5 bases). The length of the CDR3 is 14 residues. CDR1 is SGHDT and CDR2 is YYEEEE in the germline V gene. The V gene lost 7 bases and the J gene lost 2 bases, with 13 bases spanning the gap. The CDR3 region has the DNA TGTGCCAGCGGCCCCGGGATCCCCTACAATGAGCAGTTCTTC. Amino acids: CASGPGIPYNEQFF. Full variable domain (outside the CDR3, taken from reference TRBV5-6 and TRBJ2-1): DAGVTQSPTHLIKTRGQQVTLRCSPKSGHDTVSWYQQALGQGPQFIFQYYEEEERQRGNFPDRFSGHQFPNYSSELNVNALLLGDSALYLCASGPGIPYNEQFFGPGTRLTVL.

There are many counts of this clonotype. This rearrangement joins TRBV20-1 to TRBJ2-1, with 11 bases fitting TRBD2. V shed 2 bases, J shed 10 bases, and the junction held 7 bases outside the gene matches. In germline, CDR1 is DFQATT, CDR2 SNEGSKA (reference sequence). The CDR3 loop spans 14 amino acids. The CDR3 DNA follows: TGCAGTGCTAGAATAGCGGGAGGGCCGGGCGAGCAGTTCTTC. Translation: CSARIAGGPGEQFF.

This clonotype was observed a few times. The chain employs TRBV15 and TRBJ2-1; no clear D. Germline CDR1 and CDR2: LNHNV and YYDKDF (reference sequence). The CDR3 extends over 12 amino acids. Trimming cost V 3 bases and J 10 bases, with 10 bases left between them. The CDR3 sequence is CATSSPDREQFF. The CDR3 DNA reads TGTGCCACCAGCAGCCCGGATAGGGAGCAGTTCTTC.

This clonotype came up a few times. The chain is built from TRBV12-3 or TRBV12-4 and TRBJ2-3, with 9 nucleotides matching TRBD2. The V and J ends lost 7 bases and 6 bases, in that order; junction bases with no gene match: 8. The CDR3 length is 14 residues. The CDR3 region is CASTLSGRGDTQYF. DNA of the CDR3: TGTGCCAGCACCCTTAGCGGGAGAGGGGATACGCAGTATTTT.

The chain employs TRBV5-1 and TRBJ2-3, with TRBD1 as a possible D gene (5 bases). The germline CDR1 and CDR2 sequences are SGHRS and YFSETQ. This CDR3 spans 15 amino acids. The germline V and J ends were trimmed by 5 bases and 0 bases, with 13 bases remaining between them. DNA for the CDR3: TGCGCCAGCAGTTCCAAGGGGCCTAGCACAGATACGCAGTATTTT. Protein: CASSSKGPSTDTQYF. The full variable domain, in which reference TRBV5-1 and TRBJ2-3 provide the parts outside the CDR3, is KAGVTQTPRYLIKTRGQQVTLSCSPISGHRSVSWYQQTPGQGLQFLFEYFSETQRNKGNFPGRFSGRQFSNSRSEMNVSTLELGDSALYLCASSSKGPSTDTQYFGPGTRLTVL.

This clonotype was seen a few times. The chain has TRBV5-4 and TRBJ2-3; TRBD1 aligns across 7 bases. CDR1 SGHNT and CDR2 YYREEE come from the germline V gene (reference sequence). The CDR3 has 15 amino acids. V shed 3 bases and J 4 bases; nucleotides not matched to a gene: 8. The CDR3 spells CASSSRQGSSDTQYF. The DNA of the CDR3 is TGTGCCAGCAGCTCCCGACAGGGATCCTCAGATACGCAGTATTTT.

The gene calls are TRBV5-4 and TRBJ2-1; 9 nucleotides match TRBD1. J lost 6 bases, V lost 4 bases, and 5 bases had no gene match. CDR3 size: 14 residues. The germline V gene encodes CDR1 SGHNT and CDR2 YYREEE (reference sequence). The CDR3 DNA reads TGTGCCAGCAGCAAGCGGGACAGGGTCAATGAGCAGTTCTTC. Translated: CASSKRDRVNEQFF.

This clonotype was seen a single time. This rearrangement joins TRBV5-4 to TRBJ2-7; TRBD2 might be the D (6 bases). The CDR3 loop spans 15 amino acids. Germline lookup yields CDR1 SGHNT and CDR2 YYREEE (reference sequence). Trimming removed 4 bases from V and 3 bases from J, with 17 bases in between. CDR3 coding DNA: TGTGCCAGCAGCCCAGGAGGGCTAACGCTCTACGAGCAGTACTTC. Amino acids: CASSPGGLTLYEQYF.

This rearrangement joins TRBV5-5 to TRBJ2-1, with D tentatively TRBD1 (7 bases). Germline values: CDR1 SGHKS, CDR2 YYEKEE (reference sequence). This CDR3 has 18 amino acids. V lost 7 bases and J 1 base, leaving 24 bases between the germline ends. This CDR3 is CASGDRAKTSRSYNEQFF. Written as DNA, the CDR3 is TGTGCCAGCGGAGACAGGGCCAAGACTAGTCGGTCCTACAATGAGCAGTTCTTC.

A few counts support this clonotype. The J gene is TRBJ2-3, the V gene TRBV7-2; the match to TRBD1 covers 12 bases. The CDR3 extends over 15 amino acids. Germline values: CDR1 SGHTA, CDR2 FQGNSA. The V segment lost 6 bases and the J segment 5 bases; nucleotides outside the gene matches: 6. The DNA for the CDR3 is TGTGCCAGCAGTCGGGACAGGGGGCAGATAGATACGCAGTATTTT. Protein: CASSRDRGQIDTQYF.

This clonotype showed up many times. The chain has TRBV20-1 and TRBJ1-5, with TRBD1 as a possible D gene (5 bases). In germline, CDR1 is DFQATT, CDR2 SNEGSKA (reference sequence). This CDR3 comprises 15 residues. V was clipped by 3 bases and J by 0 bases, with 12 bases between them. CDR3: CSARGVLYSNQPQHF. CDR3 sequence (DNA): TGCAGTGCTAGGGGGGTCCTTTATAGCAATCAGCCCCAGCATTTT.